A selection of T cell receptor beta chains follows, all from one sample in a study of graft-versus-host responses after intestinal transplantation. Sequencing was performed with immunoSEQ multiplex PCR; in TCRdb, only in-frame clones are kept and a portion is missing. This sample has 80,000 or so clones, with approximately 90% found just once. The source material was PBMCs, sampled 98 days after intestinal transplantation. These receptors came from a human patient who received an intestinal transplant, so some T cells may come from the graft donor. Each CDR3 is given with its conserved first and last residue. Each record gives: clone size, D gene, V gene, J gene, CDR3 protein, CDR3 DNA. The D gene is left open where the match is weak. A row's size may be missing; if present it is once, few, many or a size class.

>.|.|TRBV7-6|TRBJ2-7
CASSSRQQPYEQYF
TGTGCCAGCAGCTCTCGTCAACAGCCCTACGAGCAGTACTTC
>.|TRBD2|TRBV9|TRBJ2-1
CASSVAGGINEQFF
TGTGCCAGCAGCGTAGCGGGGGGGATCAATGAGCAGTTCTTC
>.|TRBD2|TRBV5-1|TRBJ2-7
CASSTTSGTSFYEQYF
TGCGCCAGCAGCACGACTAGCGGGACCTCTTTCTACGAGCAGTACTTC
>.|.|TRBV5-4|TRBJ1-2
CASSLFTEYTF
TGTGCCAGCAGCCTTTTCACGGAGTACACCTTC
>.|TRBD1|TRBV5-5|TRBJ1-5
CASSLGQGGNQPQHF
TGTGCCAGCAGCTTGGGACAGGGAGGCAATCAGCCCCAGCATTTT
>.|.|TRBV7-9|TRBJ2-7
CASEPTGPSYEQYF
TGTGCCAGCGAACCCACAGGCCCGTCCTACGAGCAGTACTTC
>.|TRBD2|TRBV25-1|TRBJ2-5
CASRVAGVGETQYF
TGTGCCAGCCGAGTAGCGGGAGTCGGGGAGACCCAGTACTTC
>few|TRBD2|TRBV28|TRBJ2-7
CASSSGTSSGYEQYF
TGTGCCAGCAGTTCCGGGACTAGCAGCGGCTACGAGCAGTACTTC
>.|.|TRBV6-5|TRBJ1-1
CASSPQGWDTEAFF
TGTGCCAGCAGTCCACAGGGATGGGACACTGAAGCTTTCTTT
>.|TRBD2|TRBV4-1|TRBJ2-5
CASSQDSPGLVTETQYF
TGCGCCAGCAGCCAAGACTCACCGGGACTAGTTACAGAGACCCAGTACTTC
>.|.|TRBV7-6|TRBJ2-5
CEGGGLQETQYF
TGTGAAGGGGGGGGCTTACAAGAGACCCAGTACTTC
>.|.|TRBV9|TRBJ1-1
CASSPPTEWNTEAFF
TGTGCCAGCAGCCCACCGACGGAGTGGAACACTGAAGCTTTCTTT
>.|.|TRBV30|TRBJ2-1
CAWSRLSNEQFF
TGTGCCTGGAGTAGACTAAGTAATGAGCAGTTCTTC
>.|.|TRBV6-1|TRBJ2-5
CASSGRTGEYQETQYF
TGTGCCAGCAGTGGAAGAACTGGGGAGTACCAAGAGACCCAGTACTTC
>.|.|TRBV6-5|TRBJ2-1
CASSSPGQNEQFF
TGTGCCAGCAGTTCTCCGGGACAAAATGAGCAGTTCTTC
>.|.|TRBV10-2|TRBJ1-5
CASSESGDTYSNQPQHF
TGCGCCAGCAGTGAGTCAGGGGACACTTATAGCAATCAGCCCCAGCATTTT
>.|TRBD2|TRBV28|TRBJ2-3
CASSFSGLAGGPVLWADTQYF
TGTGCCAGCAGTTTTTCAGGACTAGCGGGAGGGCCAGTTCTCTGGGCAGATACGCAGTATTTT
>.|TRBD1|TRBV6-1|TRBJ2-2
CASSQLRGRELFF
TGTGCCAGCAGTCAGCTCAGGGGGAGGGAGCTGTTTTTT
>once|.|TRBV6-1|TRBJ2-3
CASSESRTGRGDTDTQYF
TGTGCCAGCAGTGAAAGCCGAACAGGGCGGGGAGACACAGATACGCAGTATTTT
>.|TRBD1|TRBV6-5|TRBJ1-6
CASSQGADNSPLHF
TGTGCCAGCAGTCAGGGGGCCGATAATTCACCCCTCCACTTT
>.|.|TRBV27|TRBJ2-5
CASSPLLGAGETQYF
TGTGCCAGCAGTCCCTTGCTGGGGGCAGGGGAGACCCAGTACTTC
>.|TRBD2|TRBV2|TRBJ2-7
CASKPSAGGASEQYF
TGTGCCAGCAAACCTTCAGCGGGGGGGGCGAGTGAGCAGTACTTC
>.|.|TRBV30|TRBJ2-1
CAWAYSSFSYNEQFF
TGTGCCTGGGCTTATTCTAGTTTCTCCTACAATGAGCAGTTCTTC
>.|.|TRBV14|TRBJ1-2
CASSQFNRNYGYTF
TGTGCCAGCAGCCAATTTAACAGGAACTATGGCTACACCTTC
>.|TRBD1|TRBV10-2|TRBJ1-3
CASSSDRGAGNTIYF
TGCGCCAGCAGTTCCGACAGGGGAGCTGGAAACACCATATATTTT
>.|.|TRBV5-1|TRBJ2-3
CASSLAASGTDTQYF
TGCGCCAGCAGCTTGGCCGCTAGCGGCACAGATACGCAGTATTTT
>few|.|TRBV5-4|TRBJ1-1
CASSYSWGNEAFF
TGTGCCAGCAGCTATTCGTGGGGGAATGAAGCTTTCTTT
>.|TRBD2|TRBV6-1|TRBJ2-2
CASSGLAGENTGELFF
TGTGCCAGCAGTGGACTAGCGGGAGAGAACACCGGGGAGCTGTTTTTT
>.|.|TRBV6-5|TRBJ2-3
CASSYLRGRTDTQYF
TGTGCCAGCAGTTATTTGCGGGGAAGGACAGATACGCAGTATTTT
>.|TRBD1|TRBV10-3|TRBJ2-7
CAISEGTGLPYEQYF
TGTGCCATCAGTGAGGGGACAGGGCTTCCCTACGAGCAGTACTTC
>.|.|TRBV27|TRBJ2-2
CASSLGPQWDTGELFF
TGTGCCAGCAGTTTAGGGCCCCAGTGGGACACCGGGGAGCTGTTTTTT
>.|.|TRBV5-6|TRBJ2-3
CASSLAAAEDTQYF
TGTGCCAGCAGCTTGGCGGCCGCCGAGGATACGCAGTATTTT
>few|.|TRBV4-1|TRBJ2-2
CASSQRPTANTGELFF
TGCGCCAGCAGCCAACGGCCGACTGCGAACACCGGGGAGCTGTTTTTT
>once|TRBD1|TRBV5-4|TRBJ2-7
CASSFLGQGEQYF
TGTGCCAGCAGCTTCCTTGGACAGGGGGAGCAGTACTTC
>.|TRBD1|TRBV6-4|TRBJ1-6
CASRDGDRGENSPLHF
TGTGCCAGCAGGGACGGGGACAGGGGCGAGAATTCACCCCTCCACTTT
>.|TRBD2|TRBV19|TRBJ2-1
CASSEPQLAVPFEQFF
TGTGCCAGTAGCGAACCCCAACTAGCGGTCCCGTTTGAGCAGTTCTTC
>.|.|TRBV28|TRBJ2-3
CASSSVTDTQYF
TGTGCCAGCAGCTCGGTGACCGATACGCAGTATTTT
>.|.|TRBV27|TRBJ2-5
CASSFIQETQYF
TGTGCCAGCAGTTTCATCCAAGAGACCCAGTACTTC
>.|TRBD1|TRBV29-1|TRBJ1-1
CSVEDRGTEAFF
TGCAGCGTTGAGGACAGGGGGACTGAAGCTTTCTTT
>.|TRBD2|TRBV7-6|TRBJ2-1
CASSPWTSGRGSYNEQFF
TGTGCCAGCAGCCCCTGGACTAGCGGGAGGGGGTCCTACAATGAGCAGTTCTTC
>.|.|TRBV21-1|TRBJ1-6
CALREAIGYNSPLHF
TGTGCCTTAAGGGAGGCAATAGGGTATAATTCACCCCTCCACTTT
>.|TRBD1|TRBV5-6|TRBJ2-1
CASTPTGALYNEQFF
TGTGCCAGCACGCCTACAGGGGCCCTTTACAATGAGCAGTTCTTC
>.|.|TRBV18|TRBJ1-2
CASSPGANYGYTF
TGTGCCAGCTCACCAGGGGCTAACTATGGCTACACCTTC
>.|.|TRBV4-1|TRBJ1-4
CASSQVRGAGEKLFF
TGCGCCAGCAGCCAAGTACGGGGCGCAGGAGAAAAACTGTTTTTT
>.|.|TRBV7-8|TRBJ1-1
CASSLRHPRQDTEAFF
TGTGCCAGCAGCTTAAGACATCCTCGGCAGGACACTGAAGCTTTCTTT
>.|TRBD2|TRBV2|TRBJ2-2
CASSERRTSGRVWNTGELFF
TGTGCCAGCAGTGAGAGGAGGACTAGCGGGAGGGTTTGGAACACCGGGGAGCTGTTTTTT
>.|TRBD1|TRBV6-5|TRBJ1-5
CASSPGTGSNQPQHF
TGTGCCAGCAGTCCCGGGACAGGGTCAAATCAGCCCCAGCATTTT
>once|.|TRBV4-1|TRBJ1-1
CASSQNDRPITEAFF
TGCGCCAGCAGCCAAAACGACAGGCCGATCACTGAAGCTTTCTTT
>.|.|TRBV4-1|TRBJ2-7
CASSQDFATLSYEQYF
TGCGCCAGCAGCCAAGATTTCGCTACCCTCTCCTACGAGCAGTACTTC
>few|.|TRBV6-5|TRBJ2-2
CASSYSGDPAGELFF
TGTGCCAGCAGTTACTCGGGGGACCCCGCCGGGGAGCTGTTTTTT
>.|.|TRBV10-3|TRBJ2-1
CAISEVGDYNEQFF
TGTGCCATCAGTGAGGTAGGGGACTACAATGAGCAGTTCTTC
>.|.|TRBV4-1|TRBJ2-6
CASSQDSGDGANVLTF
TGCGCCAGCAGCCAAGATTCTGGGGACGGGGCCAACGTCCTGACTTTC
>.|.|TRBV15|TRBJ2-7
CATSSYASAFSYEQYF
TGTGCCACCAGCAGTTACGCTAGCGCCTTCTCCTACGAGCAGTACTTC
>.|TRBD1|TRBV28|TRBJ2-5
CASSWGQEETQYF
TGTGCCAGCAGTTGGGGACAGGAGGAGACCCAGTACTTC
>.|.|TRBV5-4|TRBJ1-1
CASSFFGQGNTEAFF
TGTGCCAGCAGCTTTTTCGGCCAGGGGAACACTGAAGCTTTCTTT
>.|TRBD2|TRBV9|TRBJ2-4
CASSVGSGGWNIQYF
TGTGCCAGCAGCGTAGGTAGCGGGGGCTGGAACATTCAGTACTTC
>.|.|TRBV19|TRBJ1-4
CASSIMEGLANEKLFF
TGTGCCAGTAGTATAATGGAGGGACTAGCTAATGAAAAACTGTTTTTT
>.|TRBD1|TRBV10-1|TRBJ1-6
CASSPGTDNSPLHF
TGCGCCAGCAGTCCCGGGACAGATAATTCACCCCTCCACTTT
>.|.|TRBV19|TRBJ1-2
CASSISRRGRANYGYTF
TGTGCCAGTAGTATATCTCGTCGGGGCAGAGCTAACTATGGCTACACCTTC
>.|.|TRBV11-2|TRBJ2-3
CASSFAGLGDTQYF
TGTGCCAGCAGCTTTGCGGGATTAGGAGATACGCAGTATTTT